This T cell receptor beta chain was captured by sequencing in a study of blood T cell repertoires in COVID-19. V was pared by 3 bases and J by 1 base, with 1 base of the junction left unmatched. Germline V lookup: CDR1 SGHRS, CDR2 YFSETQ. CDR3 length: 15 amino acids. Here immunoSEQ multiplex PCR was the method, and the copy in TCRdb shows in-frame clones only, minus some. Altogether 150,000 to 200,000 clones are present, around nine tenths being singletons, with the ten largest covering roughly 3%. The origin of this receptor is a man between 65 and 85 years old with acute or convalescent COVID-19. V gene TRBV5-1 combines with J gene TRBJ2-2; the match to TRBD2 covers 9 bases. The specimen was peripheral blood. CDR3 protein: CASSWTSVNTGELFF. In DNA, the CDR3 is TGCGCCAGCAGCTGGACTAGCGTGAACACCGGGGAGCTGTTTTTT.